One and the same sample provided the 23 T cell receptor beta chains below, sequenced in a study of T cell responses to AZD1222 COVID-19 vaccine. The repertoire was sequenced with immunoSEQ multiplex PCR; TCRdb's copy has only in-frame clones and lacks some. There are 130,000 to 150,000 clones in the sample; 70% to 90% occur only once, and over 13% lies in the top ten. This material consisted of peripheral blood, taken on day 0 of AZD1222 vaccination. Receptor source: an adult in good health.

J is TRBJ2-7 and V is TRBV15; D could derive from TRBD1 or TRBD2 (5 bases each). The CDR3 runs 13 residues. Trimming left V 1 base short and J 6 bases short, with 10 bases between. Germline CDR1 is LNHNV and CDR2 is YYDKDF (reference sequence). The CDR3 reads CATSRGGGGEQYF. The CDR3 region has the DNA TGTGCCACCAGCAGAGGTGGGGGTGGCGAGCAGTACTTC.

The rearrangement uses TRBV10-3 and TRBJ2-7; 9 nucleotides line up with TRBD1. Germline V gene lookup returns CDR1 ENHRY and CDR2 SYGVKD. The CDR3 length is 14 residues. The ends lost 6 bases at V and 0 bases at J; junction bases unmatched: 3. CDR3: CAIRGTGSSYEQYF. The DNA for the CDR3 is TGTGCCATCAGAGGGACAGGGTCCTCCTACGAGCAGTACTTC.

The rearrangement uses TRBV6-1 and TRBJ1-2; D unclear. The CDR3 is 15 amino acids. Germline V gives CDR1 MNHNS, CDR2 SASEGT. V gave up 0 bases and J gave up 4 bases, with 12 bases separating them. CDR3 nucleotides: TGTGCCAGCAGTGAAGCGCGGCCCGACATCTATGGCTACACCTTC. It translates to CASSEARPDIYGYTF.

This clone was seen just once. J is TRBJ1-2 and V is TRBV25-1, with D possibly matching TRBD1 (6 bases). V lost 5 bases and J 1 base, leaving 23 bases between the germline ends. Germline assignment: CDR1 MGHDK and CDR2 SYGVNS. The CDR3 runs to 18 residues. CDR3 nucleotides: TGTGCCAGCAGTACGCCCAAATCGGCAGGGGACGTTAACTATGGCTACACCTTC. Protein sequence: CASSTPKSAGDVNYGYTF.

This clone has just one count. The chain has TRBV5-1 and TRBJ1-5; no clear D. V was pared by 0 bases and J by 4 bases, with 8 bases between. The CDR3 has 14 residues. Germline CDR1 SGHRS, CDR2 YFSETQ. The CDR3 DNA reads as TGCGCCAGCAGCTTGGAGCATGGTAATCAGCCCCAGCATTTT. This sequence encodes CASSLEHGNQPQHF.

The chain combines TRBV4-3 with TRBJ1-2; possible D gene TRBD1, 5 bases. This CDR3 region has 16 residues. V was pared by 0 bases and J by 8 bases, with 19 bases between. In germline, CDR1 is LGHNA, CDR2 YSLEER. CDR3 nucleotides: TGCGCCAGCAGCCAAGAACATGGCTCAAAACGGGGCGGCTACACCTTC. Its translation is CASSQEHGSKRGGYTF.

DNA of the CDR3: TGTGCCAGCGAAAGAAGAAAGAACACTGAAGCTTTCTTT. Translated: CASERRKNTEAFF. The chain carries TRBV6-5 and TRBJ1-1; D not resolved. There are 13 residues in the CDR3. The germline V and J ends were trimmed by 8 bases and 1 base, with 11 bases remaining between them. Germline CDR1 and CDR2: MNHEY and SVGAGI.

This chain uses TRBV6-2 or TRBV6-3 with TRBJ2-4, with 9 bases matching TRBD1. The germline V gene has CDR1 MNHEY and CDR2 SVGEGT. There are 14 residues in the CDR3. Losses at the gene ends were 2 bases for V and 6 bases for J; bases not matched to a gene: 2. CDR3 sequence reads: CASSYDRGRNIQYF. The CDR3 region has the DNA TGTGCCAGCAGTTACGACAGGGGGAGAAACATTCAGTACTTC.

The chain carries TRBV2 and TRBJ1-6; the D gene is possibly TRBD1 (5 bases). From germline, CDR1 is SNHLY and CDR2 FYNNEI. This CDR3 contains 16 residues. The germline V and J ends were trimmed by 4 bases and 13 bases, with 23 bases remaining between them. The CDR3 DNA is TGTGCCAGCAGTGTCCGGAGGGACCGCTCAGAAGGTCCCCTCCACTTT. Its protein product is CASSVRRDRSEGPLHF.

The CDR3 spells CATSDQTAGRFNYGYTF. For the CDR3, the DNA is TGTGCCACCAGTGACCAGACCGCTGGACGGTTTAACTATGGCTACACCTTC. V is TRBV24-1 and J is TRBJ1-2, with D uncertain. The CDR3 runs 17 residues. The germline V and J ends were trimmed by 4 bases and 1 base, with 18 bases remaining between them. Germline V gene lookup returns CDR1 KGHDR and CDR2 SFDVKD.

This clone was seen once. The V and J genes are TRBV19 and TRBJ1-1, with a weak D call TRBD1 (6 bases). Trimming pared 3 bases from V and 6 bases from J, leaving 17 bases between. This CDR3 has 15 residues. The germline gives CDR1 LNHDA, CDR2 SQIVND (reference sequence). The CDR3 DNA is TGTGCCAGTAGTATTATAAAGGGGGGTGCGTCTGAAGCTTTCTTT. Its protein is CASSIIKGGASEAFF.

V gene TRBV18 combines with J gene TRBJ1-1, with 8 positions matching TRBD1. Losses at the gene ends were 3 bases for V and 3 bases for J; bases not matched to a gene: 3. Germline CDR1 reads KGHSH; CDR2 reads LQKENI. The CDR3 has 14 residues. The CDR3 coding sequence is TGTGCCAGCTCACCCTACAGGGGGGACACTGAAGCTTTCTTT. Translation gives CASSPYRGDTEAFF.

V and J are TRBV6-4 and TRBJ1-6, with unresolved D. The germline V gene has CDR1 MRHNA and CDR2 SNTAGT. V was shortened by 7 bases and J by 10 bases, with 26 bases between the two germline ends. The CDR3 contains 17 residues. The CDR3 is CASTMDWGPYPRSPLHF. CDR3 sequence (DNA): TGTGCCAGCACCATGGACTGGGGTCCTTACCCGCGGTCACCCCTCCACTTT.

The V and J genes are TRBV9 and TRBJ1-6; no firm D call. The V gene's germline CDR1 is SGDLS and CDR2 YYNGEE. The ends were cut back, 4 bases at V and 6 bases at J, with 11 bases in the middle. The CDR3 sequence is 14 residues long. The CDR3 DNA sequence: TGTGCCAGCAGCCCCCGAGCCCTTAATTCACCCCTCCACTTT. Translation: CASSPRALNSPLHF.

This sequence joins TRBV18 and TRBJ1-2; TRBD1 agrees at 12 bases. The germline V gene encodes CDR1 KGHSH and CDR2 LQKENI. The V segment lost 6 bases and the J segment 4 bases; nucleotides outside the gene matches: 6. The CDR3 extends over 15 amino acids. The CDR3 sequence: CASSVGQGASYGYTF. The CDR3 DNA reads TGTGCCAGCTCGGTGGGACAGGGGGCCAGCTATGGCTACACCTTC.

The chain has TRBV6-5 and TRBJ2-7, with a possible D match to TRBD1 (7 bases). Trimming stripped 4 bases from V and 7 bases from J, with 17 bases between. Germline-derived CDR1 and CDR2 are MNHEY and SVGAGI. The CDR3 spans 14 residues. The CDR3 protein is CASSSDREAGEQYF. In nucleotides, the CDR3 is TGTGCCAGCAGTTCCGACAGGGAGGCTGGGGAGCAGTACTTC.

The chain links TRBV3-1 (or the pseudogene TRBV3-2) to TRBJ2-7, with 7 bases identical to TRBD1. CDR1 LGHDT and CDR2 YNNKEL come from the germline V gene (reference sequence). The trim removed 3 bases at V and 4 bases at J, leaving 9 bases unmatched. The CDR3 loop spans 15 amino acids. Here the CDR3 DNA reads TGTGCCAGCAGCCACCTACAGGGGAATGCGTACGAGCAGTACTTC. Protein sequence: CASSHLQGNAYEQYF.

The chain couples TRBV28 to TRBJ1-2; D is unclear. CDR1 is MDHEN and CDR2 is SYDVKM in the germline V gene. Trimming removed 2 bases from V and 6 bases from J, with 10 bases in between. The CDR3 is 13 residues long. DNA of the CDR3: TGTGCCAGCAGTTTACCCAGCCGTAATGGCTACACCTTC. Protein sequence: CASSLPSRNGYTF.

This sequence joins TRBV27 and TRBJ1-4, with 7 positions matching TRBD1. The germline gives CDR1 MNHEY, CDR2 SMNVEV (reference sequence). This CDR3 comprises 14 residues. Unmatched junction bases numbered 8, after V lost 6 bases and J lost 7 bases. In nucleotides, the CDR3 is TGTGCCAGCAGACCTGAGGGGGCGGGTGAAAAACTGTTTTTT. Protein product: CASRPEGAGEKLFF.

V is TRBV18 and J is TRBJ1-2; 7 bases are shared with TRBD1. This CDR3 has 13 amino acids. Trimming at V came to 6 bases and at J to 6 bases, leaving 7 bases not matched to a gene. Germline V lookup: CDR1 KGHSH, CDR2 LQKENI. For the CDR3, the DNA is TGTGCCAGCTCGTCAGGGGGGGTCGATGGCTACACCTTC. It encodes CASSSGGVDGYTF.

The chain recombines TRBV9 with TRBJ1-1; 7 nucleotides match TRBD1. CDR3 length: 15 amino acids. CDR1 and CDR2 from the germline V gene are SGDLS and YYNGEE. V dropped 0 bases and J dropped 3; count of bases not matched to a gene: 5. The DNA for the CDR3 is TGTGCCAGCAGCGTAGCGTCAGGGGGTTACACTGAAGCTTTCTTT. Translated: CASSVASGGYTEAFF.

J is TRBJ2-1 and V is TRBV19; 8 bases line up with TRBD1. The length of the CDR3 is 15 residues. J gave up 4 bases and V 4 bases, and 6 bases lay outside the gene matches. Per germline, CDR1 LNHDA and CDR2 SQIVND (reference sequence). The CDR3 region has the DNA TGTGCCAGTAGTACGGGACAGGCCTCGTACAATGAGCAGTTCTTC. Residues: CASSTGQASYNEQFF. The full variable domain, with the rest looked up from reference TRBV19 and TRBJ2-1, is DGGITQSPKYLFRKEGQNVTLSCEQNLNHDAMYWYRQDPGQGLRLIYYSQIVNDFQKGDIAEGYSVSREKKESFPLTVTSAQKNPTAFYLCASSTGQASYNEQFFGPGTRLTVL.

This clone turned up a few times. The V gene is TRBV5-5, the J gene TRBJ1-2; a weak D match, TRBD1 (5 bases). The CDR3 covers 12 residues. Per the germline V gene, CDR1 is SGHKS and CDR2 is YYEKEE (reference sequence). The germline V and J ends were trimmed by 3 bases and 9 bases, with 12 bases remaining between them. CDR3 nucleotide sequence: TGTGCCAGCAGCTATGGGGGTTTCAGCTACACCTTC. It codes for CASSYGGFSYTF.